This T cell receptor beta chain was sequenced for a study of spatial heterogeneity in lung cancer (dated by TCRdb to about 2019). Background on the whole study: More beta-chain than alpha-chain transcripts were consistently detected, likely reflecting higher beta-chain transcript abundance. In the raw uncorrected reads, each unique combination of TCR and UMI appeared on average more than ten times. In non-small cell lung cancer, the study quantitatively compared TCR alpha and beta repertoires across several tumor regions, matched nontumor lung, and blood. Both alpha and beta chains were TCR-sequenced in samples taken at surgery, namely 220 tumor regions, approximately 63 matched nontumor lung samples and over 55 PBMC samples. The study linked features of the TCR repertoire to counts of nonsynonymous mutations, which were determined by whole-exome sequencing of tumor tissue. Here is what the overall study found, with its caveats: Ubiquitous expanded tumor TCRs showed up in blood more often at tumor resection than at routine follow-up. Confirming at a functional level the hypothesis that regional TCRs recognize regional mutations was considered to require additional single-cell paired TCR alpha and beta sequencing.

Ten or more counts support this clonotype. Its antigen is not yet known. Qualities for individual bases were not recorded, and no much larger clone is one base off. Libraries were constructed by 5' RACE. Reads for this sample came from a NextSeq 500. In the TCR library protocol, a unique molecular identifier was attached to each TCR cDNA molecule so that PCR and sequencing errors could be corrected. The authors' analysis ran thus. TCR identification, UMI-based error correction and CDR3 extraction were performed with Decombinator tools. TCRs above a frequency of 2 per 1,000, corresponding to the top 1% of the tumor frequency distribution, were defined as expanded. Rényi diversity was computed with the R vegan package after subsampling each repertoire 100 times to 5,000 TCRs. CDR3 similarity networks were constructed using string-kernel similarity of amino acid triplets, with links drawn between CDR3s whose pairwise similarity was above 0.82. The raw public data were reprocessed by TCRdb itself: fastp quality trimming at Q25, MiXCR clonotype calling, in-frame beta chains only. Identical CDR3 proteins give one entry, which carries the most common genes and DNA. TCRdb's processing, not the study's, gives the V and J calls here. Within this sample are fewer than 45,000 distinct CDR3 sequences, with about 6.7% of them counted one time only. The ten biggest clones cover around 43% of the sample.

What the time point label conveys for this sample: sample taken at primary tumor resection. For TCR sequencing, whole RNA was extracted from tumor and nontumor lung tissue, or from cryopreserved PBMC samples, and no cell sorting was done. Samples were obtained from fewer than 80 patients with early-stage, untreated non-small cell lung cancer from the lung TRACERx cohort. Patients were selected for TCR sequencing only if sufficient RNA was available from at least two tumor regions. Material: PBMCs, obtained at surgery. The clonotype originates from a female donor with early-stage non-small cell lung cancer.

The CDR3 amino acid sequence is: CASSQVSDEQFF. The nucleotide sequence reads TGCGCCAGCAGCCAAGTTTCGGATGAGCAGTTCTTC. Rearrangement joined TRBV4-1 to TRBJ2-1, with the D gene too uncertain to name. The CDR3 contains 12 residues, cysteine and phenylalanine counted. This entry keeps only the CDR3 DNA: 36 bases, framed from base 1. Taken from the germline V gene, the CDR1 and CDR2 loops are MGHRA and YSYEKL. At the junction V is shortened by 1 base and J by 8 bases, with 6 bases in between.